This record concerns one T cell receptor beta chain sequence. Its antigen is not identified. V lost 2 bases and J lost 2, with 3 bases in between. CDR3 length: 12 residues. Germline loops: CDR1 SGHKS, CDR2 YYEKEE (reference sequence). The sample is drawn from a study of CD8 T cells in Susac syndrome. The authors reverse transcribed about 0.5 to 1 ug RNA with random hexamers. The method of amplification for TCR beta CDR3 was immunoSEQ multiplex PCR, covering 54 Vbeta and 13 Jbeta. TCRdb reanalysed the immunoSEQ multiplex PCR reads using MiXCR and keeps one entry per CDR3 protein. The repertoire includes 95,000 to 150,000 distinct CDR3 sequences, about 95% of them detected once, and roughly 0.08% sits in the top ten. Sequencing targeted TCR beta in T cells from blood (CD8+ and CD4+). TEMRA cells were FACS-enriched, with CD8+ and CD4+ T cells isolated negatively. Study-wide findings and caveats: It was acknowledged by the study that relatively few individuals were included in its TCR sequencing and HLA analysis.

This sequence joins TRBV5-5 and TRBJ2-3; D not resolved. Sequenced sample: CD4+ T cells from PBMCs. The clonotype was recovered from a human donor in good health. The CDR3 sequence: CASSLNTDTQYF. DNA of the CDR3: TGTGCCAGCAGCTTAAACACAGATACGCAGTATTTT.